This T cell receptor beta chain was captured in a study of blood T cell repertoires in COVID-19. The overall study: Acute-phase and convalescent COVID-19 samples originated in the United States, Italy and Spain. The analysed material was cDNA or gDNA that came from T cells, B-cell-depleted T cells, or PBMCs.

There are 12 residues in the CDR3. The V gene lost 0 bases and the J gene lost 7 bases, with 6 bases spanning the gap. CDR1 and CDR2 from the germline V gene are MNHEY and SVGAGI. Original handling: Amplification with reference gene primers provided the estimates of nucleated cell counts. The data were produced by immunoSEQ multiplex PCR, yet TCRdb's version contains in-frame clones alone and is incomplete. V, J and clone size are taken as reported in that table, and D and trimming were inferred from the DNA itself. The data show a few hundred thousand clones, 70% to 90% seen once. This clonotype originated in a woman aged 60-70 years with acute or convalescent COVID-19. V gene TRBV6-5 combines with J gene TRBJ1-2; D is undetermined. Sequences were obtained from peripheral blood. DNA of the CDR3: TGTGCCAGCAGTTACTCCGCGGGTGGCTACACCTTC. Encoded protein: CASSYSAGGYTF.